This entry is about one T cell receptor (beta chain). It has no known antigen specificity. No base-level quality is on record; no much larger clone is a single base apart. Ends trimmed: V by 6 bases, J by 7 bases; bases unmatched to a gene: 10. According to the germline V gene (reference sequence), CDR1 reads LNHNV and CDR2 reads YYDKDF. The CDR3 spans 16 residues, from the cysteine through the phenylalanine. Just CDR3 DNA is preserved here, 48 bases in frame from base 1. These data are taken from a study of T cell repertoires in cytomegalovirus infection (dated by TCRdb to between 2018 and 2020). Background on the whole study: Donor HLA type was relevant to the analysis, because carriage of CMV infection together with the matching HLA type was indicated by public TCR beta signatures. Findings and caveats that apply to the study as a whole: In the ex vivo response, HLA-C-restricted CMV-specific TCR beta clonotypes were dominant, and in two of eight donors the single most frequent clonotype came from this HLA-C-restricted group. In both this cohort and an independent cohort of 350 to 400 donors, the cumulative frequency of public TCR beta family members distinguished carriers of CMV infection plus the relevant HLA type.

TCRdb lists the instrument as Illumina HiSeq 1500. TCRdb took the public reads, trimmed them with fastp at Q25, ran MiXCR for clone calling and kept in-frame beta chains. CDR3 protein duplicates are merged, each entry listing the most common genes and DNA. The sample table lists approximately 500,000 distinct CDR3 sequences, 16% of them with a count of one. More than 20% of the sample belongs to the ten largest clones. The specimen sequenced was CD8+ T cells from PBMCs. The sequence derives from a human donor in good health (CMV status not recorded). Some clones in this sample may be carry-over from other donors' samples. The receptor chain draws on TRBV15 and TRBJ2-1; 12 central nucleotides agree with TRBD2. The encoded CDR3 is CATSTSSGRETNEQFF. At the DNA level, the sequence is TGTGCCACCAGTACGTCTAGCGGGAGGGAGACGAATGAGCAGTTCTTC.